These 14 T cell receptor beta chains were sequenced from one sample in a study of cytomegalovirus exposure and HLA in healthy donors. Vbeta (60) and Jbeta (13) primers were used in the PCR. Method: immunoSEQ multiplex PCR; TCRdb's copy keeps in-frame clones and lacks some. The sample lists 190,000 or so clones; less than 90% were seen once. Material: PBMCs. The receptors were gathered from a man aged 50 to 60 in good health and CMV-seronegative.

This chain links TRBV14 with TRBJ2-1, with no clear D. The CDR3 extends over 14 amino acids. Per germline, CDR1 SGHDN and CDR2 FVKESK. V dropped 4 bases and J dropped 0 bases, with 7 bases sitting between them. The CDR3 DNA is TGTGCCAGCAGCCGGGCAAGCTCCTACAATGAGCAGTTCTTC. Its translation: CASSRASSYNEQFF.

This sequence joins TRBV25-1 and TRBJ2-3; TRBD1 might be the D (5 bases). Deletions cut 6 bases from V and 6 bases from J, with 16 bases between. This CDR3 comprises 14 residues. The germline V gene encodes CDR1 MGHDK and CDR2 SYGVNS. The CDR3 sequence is CASSPGQGADTQYF. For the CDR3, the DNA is TGTGCCAGCAGCCCCGGGCAGGGTGCCGATACGCAGTATTTT.

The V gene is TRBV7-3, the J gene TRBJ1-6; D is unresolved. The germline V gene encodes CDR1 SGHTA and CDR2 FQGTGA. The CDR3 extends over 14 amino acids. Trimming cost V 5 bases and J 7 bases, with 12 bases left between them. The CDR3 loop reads CASSRGLPNSPLHF. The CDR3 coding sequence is TGTGCCAGCAGCCGCGGGTTACCGAATTCACCCCTCCACTTT.

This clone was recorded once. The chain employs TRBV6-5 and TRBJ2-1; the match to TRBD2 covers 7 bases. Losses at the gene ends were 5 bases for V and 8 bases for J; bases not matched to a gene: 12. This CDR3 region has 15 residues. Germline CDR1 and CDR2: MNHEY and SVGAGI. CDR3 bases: TGTGCCAGCAGTACTTCAAATCGGGGGGACGATGAGCAGTTCTTC. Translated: CASSTSNRGDDEQFF.

CDR3 residues: CASSPRTSLDEQFF. As DNA, the CDR3 is TGTGCCAGCTCACCAAGGACTAGCCTCGATGAGCAGTTCTTC. The rearrangement joins TRBV18 to TRBJ2-1; 8 bases are shared with TRBD2. Trimming removed 2 bases from V and 8 bases from J; junction bases left unmatched: 5. The CDR3 spans 14 residues. CDR1 and CDR2 (germline): KGHSH, LQKENI.

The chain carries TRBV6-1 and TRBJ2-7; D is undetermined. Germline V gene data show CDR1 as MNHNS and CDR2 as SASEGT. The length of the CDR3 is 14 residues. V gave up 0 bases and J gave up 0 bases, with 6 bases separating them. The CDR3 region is CASSEAIGSYEQYF. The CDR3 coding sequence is TGTGCCAGCAGTGAAGCTATCGGCTCCTACGAGCAGTACTTC.

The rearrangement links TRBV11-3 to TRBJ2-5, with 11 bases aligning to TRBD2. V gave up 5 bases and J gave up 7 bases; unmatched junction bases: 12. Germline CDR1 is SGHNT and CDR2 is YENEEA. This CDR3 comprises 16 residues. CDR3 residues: CASSLHPLAGGLTQYF. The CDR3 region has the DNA TGTGCCAGCAGCCTACACCCCCTAGCGGGGGGCCTGACCCAGTACTTC.

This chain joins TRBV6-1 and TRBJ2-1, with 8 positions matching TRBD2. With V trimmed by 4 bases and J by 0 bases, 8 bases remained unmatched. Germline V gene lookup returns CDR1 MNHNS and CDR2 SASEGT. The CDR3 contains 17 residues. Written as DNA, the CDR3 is TGTGCCAGCAGTGGGACCTTTAGCGGGGCCTCCTACAATGAGCAGTTCTTC. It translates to CASSGTFSGASYNEQFF.

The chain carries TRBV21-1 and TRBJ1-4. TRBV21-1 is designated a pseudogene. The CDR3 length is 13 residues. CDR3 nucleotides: TGTGCCAGCTTTACGGGGGGGTGGCAAAAACTGTTTTTT. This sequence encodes CASFTGGWQKLFF.

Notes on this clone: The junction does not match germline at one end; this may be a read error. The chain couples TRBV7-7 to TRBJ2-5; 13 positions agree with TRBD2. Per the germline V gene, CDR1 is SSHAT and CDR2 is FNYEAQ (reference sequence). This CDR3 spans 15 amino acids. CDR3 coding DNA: TGTGCTAGCAGCTCACTAGCGGGGGGGCAAAAGACCCAGTACTTC. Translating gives CASSSLAGGQKTQYF. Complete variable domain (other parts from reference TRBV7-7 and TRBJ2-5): GAGVSQSPRYKVTKRGQDVTLRCDPISSHATLYWYQQALGQGPEFLTYFNYEAQPDKSGLPSDRFSAERPEGSISTLTIQRTEQRDSAMYRCASSSLAGGQKTQYFGPGTRLLVL.

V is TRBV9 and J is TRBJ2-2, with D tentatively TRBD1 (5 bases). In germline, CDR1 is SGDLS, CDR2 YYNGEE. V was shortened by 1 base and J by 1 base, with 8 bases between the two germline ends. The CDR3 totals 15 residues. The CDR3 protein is CASSVTTVNTGELFF. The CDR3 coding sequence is TGTGCCAGCAGCGTAACGACAGTGAACACCGGGGAGCTGTTTTTT.

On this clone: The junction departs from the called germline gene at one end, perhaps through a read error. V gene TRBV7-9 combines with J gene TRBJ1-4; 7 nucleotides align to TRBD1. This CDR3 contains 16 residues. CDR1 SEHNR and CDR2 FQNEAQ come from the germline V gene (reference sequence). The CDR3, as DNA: TGTTCCAGCAGCGGCGTATACAGGGGAACTAATGAAAAACTGTTTTTT. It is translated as CSSSGVYRGTNEKLFF.

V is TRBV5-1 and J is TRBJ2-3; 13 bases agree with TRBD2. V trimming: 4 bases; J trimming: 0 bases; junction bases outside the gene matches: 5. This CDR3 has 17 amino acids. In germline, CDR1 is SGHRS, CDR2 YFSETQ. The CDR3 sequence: CASSQGLAGSSTDTQYF. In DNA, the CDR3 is TGCGCCAGCAGCCAGGGACTAGCGGGGTCAAGCACAGATACGCAGTATTTT.

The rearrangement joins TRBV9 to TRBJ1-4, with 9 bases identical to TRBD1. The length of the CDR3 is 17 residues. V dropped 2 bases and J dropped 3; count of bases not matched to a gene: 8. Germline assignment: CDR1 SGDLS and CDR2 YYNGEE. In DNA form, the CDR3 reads TGTGCCAGCAGCGTCGACCCGGGACAGGGAGCTAATGAAAAACTGTTTTTT. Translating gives CASSVDPGQGANEKLFF.